This TCR beta chain is drawn from a study of T cell responses to AZD1222 COVID-19 vaccine. Comments on this clone: Its matching antigen is unknown.

Broader study findings: Among the donors, most were white British and more were female, and clonal diversity was possibly underestimated. Rises in breadth and depth of Spike-specific TCRs came after two AZD1222 doses.

The CDR3 is made up of 16 amino acids. Germline CDR1 reads MNHEY; CDR2 reads SMNVEV (reference sequence). Losses at the gene ends were 5 bases for V and 0 bases for J; bases not matched to a gene: 6. Assay used: immunoSEQ multiplex PCR; TCRdb lists only in-frame clones, some missing. The sample has 55,000 to 65,000 clones, 60% to 85% seen once. The material sequenced was peripheral blood, taken 28 days after the second AZD1222 dose. The gene calls are TRBV27 and TRBJ2-2; 7 bases are a match to TRBD2. The TCR was taken from an adult who received the AZD1222 COVID-19 vaccine. CDR3 loop: CASSRASGSNTGELFF. The CDR3 nucleotides are TGTGCCAGCAGTAGGGCTAGCGGTTCGAACACCGGGGAGCTGTTTTTT.